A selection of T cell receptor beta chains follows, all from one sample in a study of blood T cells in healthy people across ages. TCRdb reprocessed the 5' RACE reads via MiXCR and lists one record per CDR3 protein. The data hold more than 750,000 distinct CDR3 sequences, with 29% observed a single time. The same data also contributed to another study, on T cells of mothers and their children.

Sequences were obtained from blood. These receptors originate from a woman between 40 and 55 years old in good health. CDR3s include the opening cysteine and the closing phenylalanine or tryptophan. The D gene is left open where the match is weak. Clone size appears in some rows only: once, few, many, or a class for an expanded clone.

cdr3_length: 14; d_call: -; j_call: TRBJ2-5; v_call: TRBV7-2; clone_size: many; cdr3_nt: TGTGCCAGCAGCCCGCCTAAGGGGTACGAGACCCAGTACTTC; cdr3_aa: CASSPPKGYETQYF
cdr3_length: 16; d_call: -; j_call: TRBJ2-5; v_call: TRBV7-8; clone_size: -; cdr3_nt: TGTGCCAGCAGTCAGATCTCCGGCGGCCGACAAGAGACCCAGTACTTC; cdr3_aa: CASSQISGGRQETQYF
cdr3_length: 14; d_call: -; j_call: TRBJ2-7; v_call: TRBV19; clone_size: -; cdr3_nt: TGTGCCAGTAGTCCTACGACAGGATTGGGCGAGCAGTACTTC; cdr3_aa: CASSPTTGLGEQYF
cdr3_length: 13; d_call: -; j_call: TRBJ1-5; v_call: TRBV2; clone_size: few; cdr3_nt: TGTGCCAGCAGTAATGGGGAAAATCAGCCCCAGCATTTT; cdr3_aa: CASSNGENQPQHF
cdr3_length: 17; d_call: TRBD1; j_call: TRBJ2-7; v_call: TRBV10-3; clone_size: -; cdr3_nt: TGTGCCATCTGGACAGGGGTCTCCCCGAGCTCCTACAATGAGCAGTACTTC; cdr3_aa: CAIWTGVSPSSYNEQYF
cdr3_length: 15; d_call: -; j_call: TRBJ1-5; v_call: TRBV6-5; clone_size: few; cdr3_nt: TGTGCCAGCAGACCCCAGACACGTAGCAATCAGCCCCAGCATTTT; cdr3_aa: CASRPQTRSNQPQHF
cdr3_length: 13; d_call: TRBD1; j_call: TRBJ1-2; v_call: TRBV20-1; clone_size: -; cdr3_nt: TGCAGTACACCGGCGCAGGGGGCGCACGGCTACACCTTC; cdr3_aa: CSTPAQGAHGYTF
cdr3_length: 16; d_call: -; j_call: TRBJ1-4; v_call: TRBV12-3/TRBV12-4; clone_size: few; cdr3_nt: TGTGCCAGCAGTTCTACAGGCCGCCCAGTGGGTGAAAAACTGTTTTTT; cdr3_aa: CASSSTGRPVGEKLFF
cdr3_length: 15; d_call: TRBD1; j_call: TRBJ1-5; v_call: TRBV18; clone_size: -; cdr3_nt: TGTGCCAGCTCACCTGGGACAGGGGGCCTTCAGCCCCAGCATTTT; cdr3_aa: CASSPGTGGLQPQHF
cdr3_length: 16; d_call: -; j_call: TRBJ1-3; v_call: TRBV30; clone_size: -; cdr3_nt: TGTGCCTGGAGTGACTTGGACCTCGGAGGAGGAAACACCATATATTTT; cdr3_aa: CAWSDLDLGGGNTIYF
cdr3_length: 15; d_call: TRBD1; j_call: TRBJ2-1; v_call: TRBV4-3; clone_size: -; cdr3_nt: TGCGCCAGCAGCCACCGACAGGGTGGGTACAATGAGCAGTTCTTC; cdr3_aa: CASSHRQGGYNEQFF
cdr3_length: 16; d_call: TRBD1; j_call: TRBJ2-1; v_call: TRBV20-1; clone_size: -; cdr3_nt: TGCAGTGCTCCTAACAGGGGCCTGAGCTCCTACAATGAGCAGTTCTTC; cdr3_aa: CSAPNRGLSSYNEQFF
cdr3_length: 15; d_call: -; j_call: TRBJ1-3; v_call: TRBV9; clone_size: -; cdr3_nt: TGTGCCAGCAGCGAGGGACCAGACTCTGGAAACACCATATATTTT; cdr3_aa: CASSEGPDSGNTIYF
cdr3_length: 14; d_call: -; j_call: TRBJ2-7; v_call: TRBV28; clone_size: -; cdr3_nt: TGTGCCAGCTCCCTACTGGGAAAAACCTACGAGCAGTACTTC; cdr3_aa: CASSLLGKTYEQYF
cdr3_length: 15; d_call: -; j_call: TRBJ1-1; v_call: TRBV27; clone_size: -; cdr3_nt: TGTGCCAGCATAGACGGGGGGGCGCTGGGCACTGAAGCTTTCTTT; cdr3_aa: CASIDGGALGTEAFF
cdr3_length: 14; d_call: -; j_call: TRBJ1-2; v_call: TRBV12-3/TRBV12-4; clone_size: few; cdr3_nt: TGTGCCAGCAGTTACTTTAGTTCAACCACTGGCTACACCTTC; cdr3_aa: CASSYFSSTTGYTF
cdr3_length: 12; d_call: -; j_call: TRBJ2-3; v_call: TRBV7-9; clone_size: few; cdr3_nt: TGTGCCAGCAGCCGAGGCCAAGATACGCAGTATTTT; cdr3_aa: CASSRGQDTQYF
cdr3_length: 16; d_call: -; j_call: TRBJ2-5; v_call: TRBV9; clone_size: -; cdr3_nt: TGTGCCAGCAGCGCGACCGGACAGTGCACTCAAGAGACCCAGTACTTC; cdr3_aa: CASSATGQCTQETQYF
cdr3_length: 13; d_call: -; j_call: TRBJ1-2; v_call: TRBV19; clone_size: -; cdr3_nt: TGTGCCAGTACTCGGAGGGTTTCGGATGGCTACACCTTC; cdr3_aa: CASTRRVSDGYTF
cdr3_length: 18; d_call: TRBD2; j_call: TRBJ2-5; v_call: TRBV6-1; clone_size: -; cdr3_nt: TGTGCCAGCAGTCCCCCGCCCACCAGCGGGGGGGCGAATAATGAGCAGTACTTC; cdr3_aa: CASSPPPTSGGANNEQYF
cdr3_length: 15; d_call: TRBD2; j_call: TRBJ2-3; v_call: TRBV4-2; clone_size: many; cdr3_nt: TGTGCCAGCAGCCAAGCTAGCGGGGGGTCAGATACGCAGTATTTT; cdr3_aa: CASSQASGGSDTQYF
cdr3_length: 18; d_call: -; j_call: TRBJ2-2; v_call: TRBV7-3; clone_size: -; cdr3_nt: TGTGCCAGCAGCTCTGGGGGTACTCGAAGATCGAACACCGGGGAGCTGTTTTTT; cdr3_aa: CASSSGGTRRSNTGELFF
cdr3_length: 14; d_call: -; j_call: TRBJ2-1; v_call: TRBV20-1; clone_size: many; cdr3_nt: TGCAGTGCTAGAGATCCCCAGGGTGGGGATGAGCAGTTCTTC; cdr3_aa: CSARDPQGGDEQFF
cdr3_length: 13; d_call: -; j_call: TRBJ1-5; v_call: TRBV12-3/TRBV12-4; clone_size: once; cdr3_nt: TGTGCCAGCAGTTTTCAGGATAATCAGCCCCAGCATTTT; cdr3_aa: CASSFQDNQPQHF
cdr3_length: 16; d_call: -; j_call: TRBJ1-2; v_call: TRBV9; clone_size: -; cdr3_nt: TGTGCCAGCAGCGTAGAGGGAATCGGGACGGGCTATGGCTACACCTTC; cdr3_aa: CASSVEGIGTGYGYTF
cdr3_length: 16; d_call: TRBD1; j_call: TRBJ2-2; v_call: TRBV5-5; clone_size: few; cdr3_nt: TGTGCCAGCAACCTCAAGGGGACAGGGAACACCGGGGAGCTGTTTTTT; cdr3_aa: CASNLKGTGNTGELFF
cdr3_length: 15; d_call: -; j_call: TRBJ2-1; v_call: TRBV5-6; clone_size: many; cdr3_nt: TGTGCCAGCAGCTTATGGGGGGGGGCGTACAATGAGCAGTTCTTC; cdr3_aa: CASSLWGGAYNEQFF
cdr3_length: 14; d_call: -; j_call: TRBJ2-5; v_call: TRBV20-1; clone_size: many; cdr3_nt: TGCAGTGCTAGTGCCGGAACCAGGGCGGAGACCCAGTACTTC; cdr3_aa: CSASAGTRAETQYF
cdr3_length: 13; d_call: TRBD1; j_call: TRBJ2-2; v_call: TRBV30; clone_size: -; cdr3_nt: TGTGCCTTGGACAGGGCGAACACCGGGGAGCTGTTTTTT; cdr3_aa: CALDRANTGELFF
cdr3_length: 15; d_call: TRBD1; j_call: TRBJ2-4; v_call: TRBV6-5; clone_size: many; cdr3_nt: TGTGCCAGCAGTCAATCCGAGGGGGCTTGGAACATTCAGTACTTC; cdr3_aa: CASSQSEGAWNIQYF
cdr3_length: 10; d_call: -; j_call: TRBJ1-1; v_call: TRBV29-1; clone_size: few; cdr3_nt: TGCAGCGTTGATGAAGGGCATGCTTTCTTT; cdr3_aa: CSVDEGHAFF
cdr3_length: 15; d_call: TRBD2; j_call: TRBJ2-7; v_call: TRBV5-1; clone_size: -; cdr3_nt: TGCGCCAGCAGCTTGGATTCTAGCGGGATCTACGAGCAGTACTTC; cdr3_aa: CASSLDSSGIYEQYF
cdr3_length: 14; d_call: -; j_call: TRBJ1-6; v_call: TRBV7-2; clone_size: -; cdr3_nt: TGTGCCAGCAGCTCCTTCCAGGGGAGATCACCCCTCCACTTT; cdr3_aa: CASSSFQGRSPLHF
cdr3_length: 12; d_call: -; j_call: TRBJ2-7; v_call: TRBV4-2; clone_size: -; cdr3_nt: TGTGCCAGCAGCCAAGGGGTCGGGGAGCAGTACTTC; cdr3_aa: CASSQGVGEQYF
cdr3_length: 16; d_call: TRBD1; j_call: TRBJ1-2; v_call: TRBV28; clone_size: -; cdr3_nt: TGTGCCAGCAGTTTGAGGGACAGGGGTGTAAACTATGGCTACACCTTC; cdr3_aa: CASSLRDRGVNYGYTF
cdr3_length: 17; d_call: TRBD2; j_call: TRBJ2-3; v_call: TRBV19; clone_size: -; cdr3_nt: TGTGCCAGTAGTAGGGGACTAACGGCCTCTAGCACAGATACGCAGTATTTT; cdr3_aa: CASSRGLTASSTDTQYF
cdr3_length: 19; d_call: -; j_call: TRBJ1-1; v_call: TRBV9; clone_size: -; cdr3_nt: -; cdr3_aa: CASSIYLCSGNDRGAEAFF